The rows below give T cell receptor beta chains drawn from one sample of a study of long-term antiretroviral therapy in people with HIV. TCRdb keeps only in-frame clones here, not all; method: immunoSEQ multiplex PCR. Of 35,000 or so clones listed, about 74% are singletons. Material: unsorted PBMCs, obtained 2 years after starting antiretroviral therapy. The origin of the receptors is a woman aged 45-65 years with HIV. Both conserved end residues are part of each CDR3. Each record gives: V gene, clone size, J gene, D gene, CDR3 DNA, CDR3 protein. D genes are given only for firm matches. Clone sizes are given selectively: once, few, many, or a class where the clone is expanded.

v_call: TRBV4-1; clone_size: .; j_call: TRBJ2-2; d_call: TRBD2; cdr3_nt: TGCGCCAGCAGCCAAGATCCCCCCCTAGCGGGGGGGAGAAACACCGGGGAGCTGTTTTTT; cdr3_aa: CASSQDPPLAGGRNTGELFF
v_call: TRBV5-1; clone_size: .; j_call: TRBJ1-1; d_call: .; cdr3_nt: TGCGCCAGCAGCTTGGGGGTTGGGAACACTGAAGCTTTCTTT; cdr3_aa: CASSLGVGNTEAFF
v_call: TRBV5-1; clone_size: .; j_call: TRBJ1-1; d_call: .; cdr3_nt: TGCGCCAGCAGCTTGGTCCGGCGAGGGATGAACACTGAAGCTTTCTTT; cdr3_aa: CASSLVRRGMNTEAFF
v_call: TRBV5-1; clone_size: .; j_call: TRBJ2-6; d_call: .; cdr3_nt: TGCGCCAGCAGCTTGGGACAGCTTGGGGCCAACGTCCTGACTTTC; cdr3_aa: CASSLGQLGANVLTF
v_call: TRBV7-9; clone_size: .; j_call: TRBJ1-6; d_call: TRBD1; cdr3_nt: TGTGCCAGCAGCCTAGACAGGGTTGGCTCACCCCTCCACTTT; cdr3_aa: CASSLDRVGSPLHF
v_call: TRBV2; clone_size: .; j_call: TRBJ2-5; d_call: TRBD2; cdr3_nt: TGTGCCAGCAGAGCTAGCGGGGGGGGCCAAGAGACCCAGTACTTC; cdr3_aa: CASRASGGGQETQYF
v_call: TRBV19; clone_size: .; j_call: TRBJ2-3; d_call: TRBD2; cdr3_nt: TGTGCCAGTAGTTTGACTAGCGGGGTAGCAGATACGCAGTATTTT; cdr3_aa: CASSLTSGVADTQYF
v_call: TRBV19; clone_size: .; j_call: TRBJ1-6; d_call: .; cdr3_nt: TGTGCCAGTAGTCACAGGATTAATTCACCCCTCCACTTT; cdr3_aa: CASSHRINSPLHF
v_call: TRBV5-1; clone_size: few; j_call: TRBJ1-1; d_call: .; cdr3_nt: TGCGCCAGCAGCTTGGAGGGGTACAGGAACACTGAAGCTTTCTTT; cdr3_aa: CASSLEGYRNTEAFF
v_call: TRBV7-2; clone_size: .; j_call: TRBJ1-2; d_call: .; cdr3_nt: TGTGCCAGCAGCTTAGCTCCCTATGGCTACACCTTC; cdr3_aa: CASSLAPYGYTF
v_call: TRBV5-1; clone_size: .; j_call: TRBJ2-1; d_call: .; cdr3_nt: TGCGCCAGCAGCGGCCGGGGGAGCTCCTACAATGAGCAGTTCTTC; cdr3_aa: CASSGRGSSYNEQFF
v_call: TRBV9; clone_size: .; j_call: TRBJ1-1; d_call: .; cdr3_nt: TGTGCCAGCAGCCCCCAGCGATCGAACACTGAAGCTTTCTTT; cdr3_aa: CASSPQRSNTEAFF
v_call: TRBV7-9; clone_size: few; j_call: TRBJ2-3; d_call: .; cdr3_nt: TGTGCCAGCAGCTTAGGCCGACGGGGAAGCACAGATACGCAGTATTTT; cdr3_aa: CASSLGRRGSTDTQYF
v_call: TRBV18; clone_size: few; j_call: TRBJ1-2; d_call: .; cdr3_nt: TGTGCCAGCTCACCAGAAGGTCCTGGCTACACCTTC; cdr3_aa: CASSPEGPGYTF
v_call: TRBV5-5; clone_size: .; j_call: TRBJ2-5; d_call: TRBD2; cdr3_nt: TGTGCCAGCACCCTTAGCGGGCGGGAGACCCAGTACTTC; cdr3_aa: CASTLSGRETQYF
v_call: TRBV30; clone_size: .; j_call: TRBJ1-1; d_call: TRBD1; cdr3_nt: TGTGCCTGGACGACAGGGAACTTGAACACTGAAGCTTTCTTT; cdr3_aa: CAWTTGNLNTEAFF
v_call: TRBV4-1; clone_size: .; j_call: TRBJ1-6; d_call: .; cdr3_nt: TGCGCCAGCAGCCAAGATTGGCGGGGCTCCTATAATTCACCCCTCCACTTT; cdr3_aa: CASSQDWRGSYNSPLHF
v_call: TRBV7-9; clone_size: .; j_call: TRBJ2-2; d_call: TRBD2; cdr3_nt: TGTGCCAGCAGCCCCGGGACTAGCGGGGCCGGGGAGCTGTTTTTT; cdr3_aa: CASSPGTSGAGELFF
v_call: TRBV12-5; clone_size: .; j_call: TRBJ2-1; d_call: TRBD2; cdr3_nt: TGTGCTAGTGGTTTGGGACTAGCGGGTAAGCAGTTCTTC; cdr3_aa: CASGLGLAGKQFF
v_call: TRBV6-5; clone_size: .; j_call: TRBJ2-7; d_call: .; cdr3_nt: TGTGCCAGCAGTTCCCCGGGGGACCCGAGCTCCTACGAGCAGTACTTC; cdr3_aa: CASSSPGDPSSYEQYF
v_call: TRBV27; clone_size: .; j_call: TRBJ2-3; d_call: TRBD1; cdr3_nt: TGTGCCAGCAGTCCCTCGACAGGGAGAGCAGATACGCAGTATTTT; cdr3_aa: CASSPSTGRADTQYF
v_call: TRBV30; clone_size: few; j_call: TRBJ1-6; d_call: TRBD1; cdr3_nt: TGTGCCTGGAGTGGACTAGGGACAGGGGATAATTCACCCCTCCACTTT; cdr3_aa: CAWSGLGTGDNSPLHF
v_call: TRBV12-5; clone_size: .; j_call: TRBJ2-1; d_call: .; cdr3_nt: TGTGCTAGTGGGCCCTTTTCCCCAGGGGGGCATGAGCAGTTCTTC; cdr3_aa: CASGPFSPGGHEQFF
v_call: TRBV27; clone_size: .; j_call: TRBJ2-7; d_call: TRBD2; cdr3_nt: TGTGCCAGCAGTTTATCGAAGCGGGGGCTCTACGAGCAGTACTTC; cdr3_aa: CASSLSKRGLYEQYF
v_call: TRBV4-1; clone_size: once; j_call: TRBJ2-2; d_call: TRBD2; cdr3_nt: TGCGCCAGCAGCCAAGAGGGCGGGGGGGCCGGGACCGGGGAGCTGTTTTTT; cdr3_aa: CASSQEGGGAGTGELFF
v_call: TRBV5-6; clone_size: .; j_call: TRBJ2-6; d_call: .; cdr3_nt: TGTGCCAGCAGCTTGGTGGGGGGACGGACCTCTGGGGCCAACGTCCTGACTTTC; cdr3_aa: CASSLVGGRTSGANVLTF
v_call: TRBV5-1; clone_size: .; j_call: TRBJ2-5; d_call: .; cdr3_nt: TGCGCCAGCAGGTGGATAGGGGGGGGAGAGACCCAGTACTTC; cdr3_aa: CASRWIGGGETQYF
v_call: TRBV18; clone_size: .; j_call: TRBJ1-4; d_call: .; cdr3_nt: TGTGCCAGCTCACCACCGTCAGGAAGTGAAAAACTGTTTTTT; cdr3_aa: CASSPPSGSEKLFF
v_call: TRBV7-7; clone_size: .; j_call: TRBJ2-3; d_call: TRBD2; cdr3_nt: TGTGCCAGCAGCTTAGTAGCGGGGGGGAGCACAGATACGCAGTATTTT; cdr3_aa: CASSLVAGGSTDTQYF
v_call: TRBV4-2; clone_size: .; j_call: TRBJ1-4; d_call: .; cdr3_nt: TGTGCCAGCAGCCTCAGAGAGACAACTAATGAAAAACTGTTTTTT; cdr3_aa: CASSLRETTNEKLFF
v_call: TRBV6-1; clone_size: .; j_call: TRBJ1-4; d_call: .; cdr3_nt: TGTGCCAGCAGTGAACTGGAGGTGGGGGGCGTAGATAATGAAAAACTGTTTTTT; cdr3_aa: CASSELEVGGVDNEKLFF
v_call: TRBV6-4; clone_size: .; j_call: TRBJ2-7; d_call: .; cdr3_nt: TGTGCCAGCAGGATCCGACACCGATACGAGCAGTACTTC; cdr3_aa: CASRIRHRYEQYF
v_call: TRBV19; clone_size: .; j_call: TRBJ2-7; d_call: TRBD1; cdr3_nt: TGTGCCAGTAGTGCAGGGGGCTACTACGAGCAGTACTTC; cdr3_aa: CASSAGGYYEQYF
v_call: TRBV27; clone_size: .; j_call: TRBJ1-1; d_call: .; cdr3_nt: TGTGCCAGCAGTCTTAGGGCAGATAGGGACACTGAAGCTTTCTTT; cdr3_aa: CASSLRADRDTEAFF
v_call: TRBV6-1; clone_size: .; j_call: TRBJ1-2; d_call: .; cdr3_nt: TGTGCCAGCAGTTCGGGGCCCTATGGCTACACCTTC; cdr3_aa: CASSSGPYGYTF
v_call: TRBV12-5; clone_size: few; j_call: TRBJ2-2; d_call: .; cdr3_nt: TGTGCTAGTCGGGAACGGGAGAACACCGGGGAGCTGTTTTTT; cdr3_aa: CASRERENTGELFF
v_call: TRBV19; clone_size: few; j_call: TRBJ2-7; d_call: TRBD1; cdr3_nt: TGTGCCAGTAGTATCCTCGGGACAGGGGGTGAGCAGTACTTC; cdr3_aa: CASSILGTGGEQYF
v_call: TRBV18; clone_size: .; j_call: TRBJ2-2; d_call: .; cdr3_nt: TGTGCCAGCTCACCAGGAGGGGGCGCCGCCGGGGAGCTGTTTTTT; cdr3_aa: CASSPGGGAAGELFF
v_call: TRBV9; clone_size: .; j_call: TRBJ1-6; d_call: .; cdr3_nt: TGTGCCAGCAGCCCCCCCCGGACGGATGTTTGGGTACCTTCACCCCTCCACTTT; cdr3_aa: CASSPPRTDVWVPSPLHF
v_call: TRBV5-5; clone_size: .; j_call: TRBJ2-3; d_call: .; cdr3_nt: TGTGCCAGCAGCCCGGATGGCTACTCAGGGGATACGCAGTATTTT; cdr3_aa: CASSPDGYSGDTQYF
v_call: TRBV10-2; clone_size: few; j_call: TRBJ2-7; d_call: TRBD2; cdr3_nt: TGCGCCAGCAGGAGCGGGGGGTTCTCCGAGCAGTACTTC; cdr3_aa: CASRSGGFSEQYF
v_call: TRBV5-1; clone_size: .; j_call: TRBJ2-2; d_call: .; cdr3_nt: TGCGCCAGCAGCTTGGTGGGGGGGCCGACCGGGGAGCTGTTTTTT; cdr3_aa: CASSLVGGPTGELFF